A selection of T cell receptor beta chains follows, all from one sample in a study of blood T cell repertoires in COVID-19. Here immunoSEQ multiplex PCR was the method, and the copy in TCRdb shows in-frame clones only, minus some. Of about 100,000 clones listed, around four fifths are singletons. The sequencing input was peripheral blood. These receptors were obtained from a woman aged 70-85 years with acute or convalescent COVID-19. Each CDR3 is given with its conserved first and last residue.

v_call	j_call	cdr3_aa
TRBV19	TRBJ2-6	CASLPSGQGANVLTF
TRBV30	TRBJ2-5	CAWSFPWGEETQYF
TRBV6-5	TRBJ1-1	CASNLQGVSGEAFF
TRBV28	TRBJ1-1	CASSGTAFMNTEAFF
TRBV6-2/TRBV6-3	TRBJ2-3	CASSYSRGGGTDTQYF
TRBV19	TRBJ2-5	CASSSVSQETQYF
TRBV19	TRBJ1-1	CASSGTLNTEAFF
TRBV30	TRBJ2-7	CAWSVPQKSYEQYF
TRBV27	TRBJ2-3	CASSLGGGLNTDTQYF
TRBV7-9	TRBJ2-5	CASSLLDGGIQETQYF
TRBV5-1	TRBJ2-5	CASSIGTSGTTQETQYF
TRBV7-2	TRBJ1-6	CASSLVGLRALHF
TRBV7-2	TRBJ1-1	CASSSSGGGTEAFF
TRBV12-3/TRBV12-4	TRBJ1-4	CASSREAEKLFF
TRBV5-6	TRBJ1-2	CASSLEYGAGFYGYTF
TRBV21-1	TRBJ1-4	CAAPGTDEKLFF
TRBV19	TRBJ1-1	CASSIQGGNTEAFF
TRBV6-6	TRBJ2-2	CASNQGAGELFF
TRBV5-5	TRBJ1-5	CASSLPGGQPQHF